This TCR beta chain was found in a study of cytomegalovirus exposure and HLA in healthy donors. The PCR had 60 Vbeta and 13 Jbeta primers. Profiling relied on immunoSEQ multiplex PCR, and the TCRdb table lists in-frame clones only, not all of them. The sample lists roughly 290,000 clones, 70% to 90% occurring once. Worth noting for this clone: No antigen is known for it.

Study observations and caveats: A later analysis reportedly identified an Asian-associated ancestry cluster as carrying fewer N-insertions than the 666-donor mean.

This CDR3 has 14 residues. Germline CDR1 and CDR2: ENHRY and SYGVKD. The V end lost 0 bases, the J end lost 6 bases, and 10 bases lay between the germline ends. This chain connects TRBV10-3 to TRBJ2-3; D not resolved. Material: PBMCs. The receptor's source is a young woman in good health and CMV-seronegative. CDR3 protein: CAISESASVDTQYF. CDR3 DNA sequence: TGTGCCATCAGTGAGTCTGCCTCGGTGGATACGCAGTATTTT.